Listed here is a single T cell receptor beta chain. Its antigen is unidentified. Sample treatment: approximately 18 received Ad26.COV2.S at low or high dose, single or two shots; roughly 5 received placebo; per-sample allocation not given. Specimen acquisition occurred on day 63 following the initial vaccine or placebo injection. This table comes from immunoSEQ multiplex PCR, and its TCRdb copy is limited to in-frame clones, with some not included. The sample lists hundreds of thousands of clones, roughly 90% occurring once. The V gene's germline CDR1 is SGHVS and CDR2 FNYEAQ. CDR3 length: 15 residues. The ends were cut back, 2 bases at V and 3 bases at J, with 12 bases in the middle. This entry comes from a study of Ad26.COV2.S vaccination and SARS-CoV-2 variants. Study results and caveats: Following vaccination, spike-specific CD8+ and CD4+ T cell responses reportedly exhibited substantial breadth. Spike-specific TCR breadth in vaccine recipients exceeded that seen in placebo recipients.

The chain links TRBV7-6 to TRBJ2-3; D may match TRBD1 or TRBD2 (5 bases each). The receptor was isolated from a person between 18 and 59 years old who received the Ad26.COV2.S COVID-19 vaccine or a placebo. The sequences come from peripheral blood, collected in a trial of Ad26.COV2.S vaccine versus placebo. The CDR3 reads CASSLNVGETDTQYF. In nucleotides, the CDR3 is TGTGCCAGCAGCTTAAACGTGGGGGAAACAGATACGCAGTATTTT.